This T cell receptor (beta chain) was captured in a study of blood T cell repertoires in COVID-19 (TCRdb year 2020). Regarding the study in general: Samples covering the acute and convalescent phases of COVID-19 were provided by collaborators in the United States, Italy and Spain. The material from the prospective study consisted of cDNA or gDNA derived from T cells, B-cell-depleted T cells, or PBMCs. Deeply sampled blood TCRbeta repertoires from subjects exposed to, actively infected with, or recovered from COVID-19 were included in the dataset. A freely available public database, intended as a resource for researchers studying the immune response to SARS-CoV-2, is where the repertoires were released. Samples were obtained from the ongoing ImmuneRACE study (first 160 participants) and from 1,254 subjects provided by 6 global collaborators. Nearly every sample came with metadata listing a de-identified subject ID, COVID-19 status, age in years and sex. Where available, HLA class I and class II types were obtained from metadata supplied by the sample provider rather than from assay-based typing. Overall study outcomes, separate from this receptor: Clinical and demographic metadata were provided uncurated, with the amount varying by source and participant.

V sheds 1 base and J sheds 0 bases, leaving 5 bases between their ends. CDR1 and CDR2 are drawn from the germline V gene: MDHEN, SYDVKM. From cysteine to phenylalanine, the CDR3 is 14 amino acids long. The only DNA kept is the CDR3, 42 bases in frame from the first base. Collaborating institutions collected whole blood in K2EDTA tubes following their own protocols. Collaborator samples were shipped for TCRbeta analysis as frozen whole blood, isolated PBMCs, or DNA extracted from either sample type. TCRbeta CDR3 regions were amplified from genomic DNA by means of the immunoSEQ Assay, a bias-controlled multiplex PCR. As for how the authors treated the data: Nucleated cell counts per sample were estimated from amplification of reference gene primers within the assay. To quantify the absolute abundance of each unique TCRbeta CDR3 rearrangement, sequence reads were collapsed and filtered. For each sample, productive Simpson clonality was calculated by taking the square root of Simpson's diversity index across productive rearrangements. The source is immuneACCESS, and TCRdb retained only in-frame sequences with V and J called. Part of the clones is not carried over; for the studies checked, unresolved V genes explain less than half of this, and the remainder is unexplained. The V and J calls and clone size were taken over from that table, and D and trimming were inferred from the DNA. This sample comprises about 57,000 clones, around 80% of them detected only once. The top ten clonotypes cover more than 7.5% of the sample.

Note on this clone: The clone's antigen remains unknown. Base quality data are lacking; no much larger clone is found one base away.

The sample consisted of peripheral blood. This clonotype originated in a woman of 80 years or more with acute or convalescent COVID-19. In this chain, TRBV28 is recombined with TRBJ2-3, with the identity of the D gene unclear. The base sequence is TGTGCCAGCAGTTTATTCCAGAGCACAGATACGCAGTATTTT. Its coded protein is CASSLFQSTDTQYF.